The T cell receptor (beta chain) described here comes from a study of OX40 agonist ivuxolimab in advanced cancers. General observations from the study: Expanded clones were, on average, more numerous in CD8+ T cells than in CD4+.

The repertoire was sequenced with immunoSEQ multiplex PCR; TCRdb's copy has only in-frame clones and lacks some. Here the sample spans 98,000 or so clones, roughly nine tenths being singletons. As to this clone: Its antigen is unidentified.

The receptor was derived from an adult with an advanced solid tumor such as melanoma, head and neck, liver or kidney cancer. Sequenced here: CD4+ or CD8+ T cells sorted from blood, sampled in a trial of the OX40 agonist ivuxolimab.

This CDR3 reads CASSLAMALGEETQYF. For the CDR3, the DNA is TGTGCCAGCAGCTTAGCGATGGCACTAGGGGAGGAGACCCAGTACTTC. This sequence joins TRBV7-9 and TRBJ2-5; D is possibly TRBD1 or TRBD2 (5 bases each). Trimming shortened V by 0 bases and J by 5 bases, and 16 bases separated the two germline ends. The CDR3 length is 16 residues. CDR1 SEHNR and CDR2 FQNEAQ come from the germline V gene (reference sequence). Supplemented by reference TRBV7-9 and TRBJ2-5, the full variable domain reads DTGVSQNPRHKITKRGQNVTFRCDPISEHNRLYWYRQTLGQGPEFLTYFQNEAQLEKSRLLSDRFSAERPKGSFSTLEIQRTEQGDSAMYLCASSLAMALGEETQYFGPGTRLLVL.